The sequence of this T cell receptor (beta chain) was determined in a study of T cell responses to AZD1222 COVID-19 vaccine. Points from the study as a whole: Spike-wide vaccine-associated CD4 TCRs dominated at 160-218 and 743-854.

The method was immunoSEQ multiplex PCR; TCRdb's version includes in-frame clones alone and lacks a portion of them. The profile covers 130,000 to 150,000 clones, with about 89% appearing a single time and 2.8% taken by the ten largest. For this clone: Antigen specificity is unknown.

Germline values: CDR1 SGHDT, CDR2 YYEEEE. V was trimmed by 4 bases and J by 2 bases, leaving 18 bases between them. This CDR3 is built from 16 residues. The rearrangement joins TRBV5-6 to TRBJ1-1; possible D gene TRBD1, 6 bases. This sequence originates from an adult in good health. The specimen was peripheral blood, collected on day 0 of MenACWY control vaccination. The CDR3 nucleotides read TGTGCCAGCAGCACACGTCTCGGGGGGACAAACACTGAAGCTTTCTTT. This translates into CASSTRLGGTNTEAFF.